This T cell receptor (beta chain) was observed in a study of shared clonotypes between healthy human individuals. As for the study in general: Each donor had three CD4 naive, three CD4 memory, two CD8 naive and one CD8 memory plate.

Germline V CDR1 and CDR2: SGHTA, FQGNSA. The CDR3 sequence is 12 residues long. Trimming stripped 4 bases from V and 6 bases from J, with 7 bases between. The study, taken as a whole, reports: Larger richness was generally estimated for naive than memory subsets. Few donors restricted represented genetic and exposure-history diversity.

With respect to this clone: Its matching antigen is unknown. Other DNA sequences in the sample encode the same CDR3.

Using roughly 180 ng DNA, some 30,000 T cell genomes, the sorted-subset replicate PCRs were run. Using immunoSEQ multiplex PCR, the repertoire was profiled, and TCRdb retains in-frame clones only, with some absent. The repertoire consists of a few million clones, with over 85% occurring once and the leading ten covering about 0.41%. The rearrangement joins TRBV7-2 to TRBJ1-5; D is unclear. Specimen: naive CD4+ T cells from PBMCs. Subset: CD45RA+ positively selected. This TCR was recovered from a man aged 18 to 30 in good health. Some clones in this sample may be carry-over from other donors' samples. This CDR3 is CASSSLGQPQHF. CDR3 nucleotides: TGTGCCAGCAGCTCCCTGGGTCAGCCCCAGCATTTT. Based on the CDR3 plus reference TRBV7-2 and TRBJ1-5, the full variable domain is GAGVSQSPSNKVTEKGKDVELRCDPISGHTALYWYRQSLGQGLEFLIYFQGNSAPDKSGLPSDRFSAERTGGSVSTLTIQRTQQEDSAVYLCASSSLGQPQHFGDGTRLSIL.